Following are 16 T cell receptor beta chains from one sample sequenced in a study of T cell responses to AZD1222 COVID-19 vaccine. Measured with immunoSEQ multiplex PCR; TCRdb has only the in-frame clones, and not every one. Of 100,000 to 150,000 clones in the sample, 80% to 90% are singletons; the top ten hold around 24%. This sample comprised peripheral blood, obtained on day 0 of AZD1222 vaccination. Every receptor here comes from an adult in good health.

V gene TRBV5-6 combines with J gene TRBJ2-7; D may be TRBD2 (5 bases). The CDR3 sequence is 14 residues long. The V end was cut by 2 bases, the J end by 7 bases, with 16 bases between. Per germline, CDR1 SGHDT and CDR2 YYEEEE. The CDR3 DNA is TGTGCCAGCAGCTTACCGGGAACCCTCGGAGAGCAGTACTTC. Translated, it gives CASSLPGTLGEQYF. Supplemented by reference TRBV5-6 and TRBJ2-7, the full variable domain reads DAGVTQSPTHLIKTRGQQVTLRCSPKSGHDTVSWYQQALGQGPQFIFQYYEEEERQRGNFPDRFSGHQFPNYSSELNVNALLLGDSALYLCASSLPGTLGEQYFGPGTRLTVT.

Written as DNA, the CDR3 is TGTGCCAGCAGCACCTCTGGGGCTTTTTATGAGCAGTTCTTC. Its protein product is CASSTSGAFYEQFF. The chain combines TRBV9 with TRBJ2-1; weak D call: TRBD1 (5 bases). Germline V lookup: CDR1 SGDLS, CDR2 YYNGEE. The CDR3 has 14 amino acids. Trimming cost V 4 bases and J 8 bases, with 16 bases left between them. The full variable domain, with the rest looked up from reference TRBV9 and TRBJ2-1, is DSGVTQTPKHLITATGQRVTLRCSPRSGDLSVYWYQQSLDQGLQFLIQYYNGEERAKGNILERFSAQQFPDLHSELNLSSLELGDSALYFCASSTSGAFYEQFFGPGTRLTVL.

The rearrangement uses TRBV6-4 and TRBJ1-1; TRBD1 is a possible D gene (6 bases). V gave up 2 bases and J gave up 6 bases, with 16 bases separating them. CDR3 length: 15 residues. Germline CDR1 and CDR2: MRHNA and SNTAGT. The CDR3 coding sequence is TGTGCCAGCAGTGACCACTTCGGGGGCAGCTCTGAAGCTTTCTTT. Translation gives CASSDHFGGSSEAFF.

In this sample, this clone turned up a few times. The V and J genes are TRBV7-2 and TRBJ1-6; the D gene is possibly TRBD1 (5 bases). V lost 2 bases to trimming and J lost 7 bases, with 15 bases between them. This CDR3 spans 16 amino acids. The germline V gene has CDR1 SGHTA and CDR2 FQGNSA. The CDR3 DNA reads as TGTGCCAGCAGCTTACAATCCGGGACGGGGAATTCACCCCTCCACTTT. Protein: CASSLQSGTGNSPLHF.

This chain joins TRBV28 and TRBJ2-7, with 12 bases matching TRBD1. Trimming took 6 bases from V and 3 from J; bases not matched to a gene: 3. Germline assignment: CDR1 MDHEN and CDR2 SYDVKM. This CDR3 has 14 residues. The CDR3 reads CASRRDRGLYEQYF. In DNA form, the CDR3 reads TGTGCCAGCAGGAGGGACAGGGGGCTCTACGAGCAGTACTTC.

This clone was observed a single time. The V and J genes are TRBV5-1 and TRBJ2-2, with TRBD2 matching 7 bases. The CDR3 is 16 amino acids. Germline V gene lookup returns CDR1 SGHRS and CDR2 YFSETQ. The V segment lost 7 bases and the J segment 5 bases; nucleotides outside the gene matches: 14. Written as DNA, the CDR3 is TGCGCCAGCCAAGCCGGGGGAGCGGGGCAGACCGGGGAGCTGTTTTTT. The encoded protein is CASQAGGAGQTGELFF.

This sequence joins TRBV18 and TRBJ2-7; no definite D call. The V gene's germline CDR1 is KGHSH and CDR2 LQKENI. V dropped 5 bases and J dropped 2 bases, with 13 bases sitting between them. The CDR3 spans 14 residues. The CDR3 protein is CASSSTHTPYEQYF. The CDR3 DNA reads TGTGCCAGCTCATCCACTCACACCCCCTACGAGCAGTACTTC.

The chain couples TRBV2 to TRBJ1-1, with a tentative D call TRBD1 (6 bases). This CDR3 region has 14 residues. CDR1 and CDR2 (germline): SNHLY, FYNNEI. Trimming stripped 5 bases from V and 0 bases from J, with 10 bases between. The CDR3 sequence is CASSNRDMNTEAFF. DNA of the CDR3: TGTGCCAGCAGTAACAGGGATATGAACACTGAAGCTTTCTTT.

The genes are TRBV7-2 and TRBJ1-1; TRBD1 matches 7 bases. This CDR3 region has 15 residues. Germline V lookup: CDR1 SGHTA, CDR2 FQGNSA. With 6 bases clipped from V and 2 bases from J, the junction kept 9 bases outside the gene matches. The CDR3 region is CASRGRQGVNTEAFF. The CDR3 DNA reads TGTGCCAGCAGAGGGCGACAGGGTGTAAACACTGAAGCTTTCTTT.

The DNA of the CDR3 is TGCGCCAGCAGTGAGTCCAATATACAGGGATGGAAAGAGACCCAGTACTTC. This gives the protein CASSESNIQGWKETQYF. The chain couples TRBV10-1 to TRBJ2-5, with D perhaps matching TRBD1 (6 bases). Trimming took off 0 bases at V and 3 bases at J, with 17 bases between the two ends. The germline CDR1 and CDR2 sequences are WNHNN and SYGVQD (reference sequence). This CDR3 has 17 residues.

The chain uses TRBV5-8 and TRBJ2-3, with D possibly matching TRBD2 (7 bases). The CDR3 totals 15 residues. Germline V gene lookup returns CDR1 SGHTS and CDR2 YDEGEE. V shed 2 bases and J shed 0 bases, with 10 bases lying between them. The CDR3 loop is CASSFEGGSTDTQYF. The CDR3 nucleotides are TGTGCCAGCAGCTTTGAGGGGGGGAGCACAGATACGCAGTATTTT.

V is TRBV16 and J is TRBJ2-7; D remains unclear. The CDR3 consists of 11 residues. Per germline, CDR1 KGHSY and CDR2 FQNENV. V lost 4 bases to trimming and J lost 5 bases, with 6 bases between them. The CDR3 bases are TGTGCCAGCAGCCGAACGGACGAGCAGTACTTC. This codes for CASSRTDEQYF.

CDR3 coding DNA: TGTGCCAGCAGCCCCCGCCCCCGATATGGCTACACCTTC. Its translation: CASSPRPRYGYTF. The V and J genes are TRBV7-2 and TRBJ1-2; D unresolved. From germline, CDR1 is SGHTA and CDR2 FQGNSA. The CDR3 spans 13 residues. V dropped 5 bases and J dropped 5 bases, with 12 bases sitting between them.

The chain links TRBV30 to TRBJ1-2; D gene ambiguous. This CDR3 contains 14 residues. V was clipped by 2 bases and J by 5 bases, with 15 bases between them. Germline-derived CDR1 and CDR2 are GTSNPN and SVGIG (reference sequence). DNA for the CDR3: TGTGCCTGGAGTCGCCTGGCCGGTCCTTATGGCTACACCTTC. It yields the protein CAWSRLAGPYGYTF.

This clone has just one count. V usage is TRBV18 and J usage is TRBJ1-2; D remains ambiguous. Germline CDR1 reads KGHSH; CDR2 reads LQKENI. V was cut by 0 bases and J by 0 bases, with 14 bases left in between. The CDR3 consists of 17 residues. The CDR3 DNA is TGTGCCAGCTCACCACCGGGCCAGCCACCAGCTAACTATGGCTACACCTTC. It codes for CASSPPGQPPANYGYTF.

This clone appeared once. The chain combines TRBV18 with TRBJ2-4; 8 bases map to TRBD1. After removal of 3 bases from V and 8 bases from J, the junction contained 9 bases not matched to a gene. Germline values: CDR1 KGHSH, CDR2 LQKENI. The CDR3 is 15 amino acids. This CDR3 is CASSPGQGRIHIQYF. Here the CDR3 DNA reads TGTGCCAGCTCACCCGGACAGGGTAGGATACACATTCAGTACTTC.